Listed below are T cell receptor beta chains from one sample, sequenced in a study of STAT3 mutations in large granular lymphocyte leukemia. Repertoires were generated with immunoSEQ multiplex PCR, while TCRdb's copy carries only in-frame clones and drops some. This sample has over 10,000 clones, with over 75% found just once. The sequenced sample was PBMCs. The receptors derive from a human donor with T large granular lymphocyte leukemia. Some clones in this sample may be carry-over from other donors' samples. Both conserved end residues are part of each CDR3. The D gene is left open where the match is weak. Some rows have no size entry. The others give once, few or many, or a class for an expanded clone.

TRBV6-5	13	TRBD1	-	TRBJ1-5	TGTGCCAGCACCGACAGGGGTAAACAGCCCCAGCATTTT	CASTDRGKQPQHF
TRBV14	15	TRBD2	-	TRBJ2-1	TGTGCCAGCAGCCAGGCGAGCGGCGGGGGGAATGAGCAGTTCTTC	CASSQASGGGNEQFF
TRBV10-3	13	-	once	TRBJ2-2	TGTGCCATCAGTGGACAGAACACCGGGGAGCTGTTTTTT	CAISGQNTGELFF
TRBV4-1	14	TRBD1	-	TRBJ1-2	TGCGCCAGCAGCCAACCAACAGGACAGGGTGGCTACACCTTC	CASSQPTGQGGYTF
TRBV2	15	-	-	TRBJ2-5	TGTGCCAGCAGCGCCCAAAGGGCAGGCCAAGAGACCCAGTACTTC	CASSAQRAGQETQYF
TRBV30	14	-	-	TRBJ2-3	TGTGCCTGGAGTGTAAGGGGTAGCACAGATACGCAGTATTTT	CAWSVRGSTDTQYF
TRBV4-3	15	-	-	TRBJ1-5	TGCGCCAGCAGCCAAGAGGTACGTCCGGGGAAGCCCCAGCATTTT	CASSQEVRPGKPQHF
TRBV18	15	-	-	TRBJ1-4	TGTGCCAGCTCAAACTTTGGGGGAGAGAATGAAAAACTGTTTTTT	CASSNFGGENEKLFF
TRBV5-1	13	-	-	TRBJ1-2	TGCGCCAGCACCCCGGGGGGGACCTATGGCTACACCTTC	CASTPGGTYGYTF
TRBV7-2	15	-	-	TRBJ1-1	TGTGCCAGCAGCTTAAGTCCCACAGGGAGAACTGAAGCTTTCTTT	CASSLSPTGRTEAFF
TRBV4-1	16	TRBD2	-	TRBJ2-3	TGCGCCAGCAGCCCCGGGACTAGCGGCCCGCAAGATACGCAGTATTTT	CASSPGTSGPQDTQYF
TRBV5-1	14	-	-	TRBJ1-1	TGCGCCAGCAGCTTGGTAGCGGCGAACACTGAAGCTTTCTTT	CASSLVAANTEAFF
TRBV6-6	11	TRBD1	-	TRBJ1-2	TGTGCCAGCAGTCCCGGGACAGGGAACACCTTC	CASSPGTGNTF
TRBV5-5	15	TRBD1	-	TRBJ1-3	TGTGCCAGCAGCCATACAGGGGGCTCTGGAAACACCATATATTTT	CASSHTGGSGNTIYF
TRBV7-2	13	-	once	TRBJ1-5	TGTGCCAGCAGCTTAAGTTCGTATCAGCCCCAGCATTTT	CASSLSSYQPQHF
TRBV5-6	14	-	-	TRBJ1-1	TGTGCCAGCAGCTTGTCTCCAGCGAACACTGAAGCTTTCTTT	CASSLSPANTEAFF
TRBV28	18	-	-	TRBJ1-5	TGTGCCAGCAGTAACACGGGAGGGGGGGCCTATAGCAATCAGCCCCAGCATTTT	CASSNTGGGAYSNQPQHF
TRBV7-9	15	-	-	TRBJ1-2	TGTGCCAGCAGCTTAGCGGGGGACCTGGCTTGGGGCTACACCTTC	CASSLAGDLAWGYTF
TRBV28	12	-	-	TRBJ1-2	TGTGCCAGCAGTTTCAGAGCCAATGGCTACACCTTC	CASSFRANGYTF
TRBV5-1	16	-	-	TRBJ2-2	TGCGCCAGCAGCTTGGCGACAGCGGGTGGTATCGGGGAGCTGTTTTTT	CASSLATAGGIGELFF